Below are 5 T cell receptor beta chains sequenced from a single sample in a study of blood T cell repertoires in COVID-19. Libraries were prepared by immunoSEQ multiplex PCR; TCRdb keeps only in-frame clonotypes and omits some of them. The table shows about 340,000 clones, with 65% to 85% occurring only once. Sequenced material: peripheral blood. These receptors all come from a man under 40 with active or convalescent COVID-19.

This clone was counted a single time. This sequence joins TRBV5-5 and TRBJ1-1; the match to TRBD1 covers 7 bases. Unmatched junction bases numbered 8, after V lost 3 bases and J lost 3 bases. This CDR3 region has 15 residues. Germline V gene data show CDR1 as SGHKS and CDR2 as YYEKEE (reference sequence). CDR3: CASSWLKGTDTEAFF. The CDR3 nucleotides are TGTGCCAGCAGCTGGCTGAAAGGGACAGACACTGAAGCTTTCTTT.

V is TRBV7-9 and J is TRBJ1-4; possibly TRBD1 for D (6 bases). The germline gives CDR1 SEHNR, CDR2 FQNEAQ (reference sequence). Trimming stripped 5 bases from V and 8 bases from J, with 21 bases between. The CDR3 consists of 16 residues. CDR3 coding DNA: TGTGCCAGCAGCCCCCTGAGGGACATAAGGGACGAAAAACTGTTTTTT. Amino acid sequence: CASSPLRDIRDEKLFF. The whole variable domain, filled in from reference TRBV7-9 and TRBJ1-4, reads DTGVSQNPRHKITKRGQNVTFRCDPISEHNRLYWYRQTLGQGPEFLTYFQNEAQLEKSRLLSDRFSAERPKGSFSTLEIQRTEQGDSAMYLCASSPLRDIRDEKLFFGSGTQLSVL.

V is TRBV20-1 and J is TRBJ2-3, with D possibly matching TRBD2 (5 bases). Per the germline V gene, CDR1 is DFQATT and CDR2 is SNEGSKA (reference sequence). The CDR3 consists of 11 residues. Trimming cost V 6 bases and J 2 bases, with 6 bases left between them. This CDR3 reads CSADYTDTQYF. As DNA, the CDR3 is TGCAGTGCAGACTACACAGATACGCAGTATTTT.

CDR3: CASSQGQGGTEAFF. DNA for the CDR3: TGTGCCAGCTCGCAGGGACAAGGCGGGACTGAAGCTTTCTTT. This rearrangement joins TRBV18 to TRBJ1-1, with a possible D match to TRBD1 (6 bases). CDR1 is KGHSH, CDR2 LQKENI, per germline. The CDR3 extends over 14 amino acids. The V gene lost 6 bases and the J gene lost 5 bases, with 16 bases spanning the gap.

The V call is TRBV7-3, the J call TRBJ2-1, with D possibly matching TRBD2 (5 bases). The CDR3 covers 16 residues. Looked up from germline, CDR1 is SGHTA and CDR2 is FQGTGA. Trimming cost V 0 bases and J 3 bases, with 12 bases left between them. The CDR3 nucleotides are TGTGCCAGCAGCTTAACCCCTAGCAACAGCTACAATGAGCAGTTCTTC. It codes for CASSLTPSNSYNEQFF.